This T cell receptor (beta chain) derives from a study of blood T cell repertoires in COVID-19. Study as a whole: Acute and convalescent COVID-19 specimens originated in the United States, Italy and Spain. Sources were T cells, B-cell-depleted T cells, or PBMCs; the material itself was cDNA or gDNA.

Patients in Seattle were enrolled during active infection, then followed longitudinally. Measured with immunoSEQ multiplex PCR; TCRdb has only the in-frame clones, and not every one. The table has 300,000 to 400,000 clones, about 87% seen once. CDR3 length: 16 amino acids. Germline V gene sequence: CDR1 MNHEY, CDR2 SVGAGI. Germline trimming cut 4 bases from V and 5 bases from J; bases unmatched to any gene: 13. V is TRBV6-5 and J is TRBJ2-5; 7 bases match TRBD1. The receptor was derived from an older woman with COVID-19, enrolled during active disease. The sample comprised peripheral blood. CDR3 in amino acids: CASSSTHTGAEETQYF. The CDR3 DNA is TGTGCCAGCAGTTCTACCCACACAGGGGCGGAGGAGACCCAGTACTTC.